This entry is about one TCR beta chain. The antigen remains undetermined. Stated time point: persistent/refractory GD, antithyroid drugs over 5 years with positive TRAb. From RNA extracted from PBMCs, the TCR library was made. The authors drew approximately 9 milliliters of peripheral blood into EDTA tubes. CDR3-region Arm-PCR and iRepertoire HTBI primers produced the TCR beta libraries. TCRdb re-derived calls from the multiplex PCR reads in MiXCR, one entry per CDR3 protein. The sample carries hundreds of thousands of distinct CDR3 sequences, about 20% recorded once. The sample comes from a study of regulatory T cells in long-lasting Graves disease. Study-wide findings and caveats: Persistent Graves' disease cases displayed lower TCR diversity than newly diagnosed ones. A limited number of samples was an acknowledged limitation. Persistent disease showed a preference for TRBV28, TRBJ1-2 and TRBJ2-5.

The CDR3 covers 14 residues. The germline V gene encodes CDR1 SGDLS and CDR2 YYNGEE. V shed 4 bases and J shed 6 bases, with 14 bases lying between them. The chain links TRBV9 to TRBJ1-5, with D maybe TRBD1 (6 bases). This specimen consisted of peripheral blood mononuclear cells (PBMCs), obtained when the disease was refractory, from a patient treated with antithyroid drugs. This TCR was sampled from a female donor with Graves disease. CDR3 coding DNA: TGTGCCAGCAGCCAGACAGGTTCCGGTCAGCCCCAGCATTTT. Protein sequence: CASSQTGSGQPQHF.